The 12 T cell receptor beta chains listed next were all sequenced from one sample in a study of blood T cell repertoires in COVID-19. Some clones are missing from TCRdb's copy, which holds only in-frame ones; the method was immunoSEQ multiplex PCR. This table has roughly 280,000 clones, around nine tenths appearing once. Specimen: PBMCs or T cells enriched from blood (not recorded which). The source is a woman aged 55 to 70 who had recovered from COVID-19.

The chain employs TRBV13 and TRBJ2-3; 9 bases are a match to TRBD2. The CDR3 totals 16 residues. Germline assignment: CDR1 PRHDT and CDR2 FYEKMQ (reference sequence). Trimming removed 2 bases from V and 3 bases from J; junction bases left unmatched: 6. The CDR3 DNA follows: TGTGCCAGCAGCTTAAGGGCGGGGGGGCAGACAGATACGCAGTATTTT. It is translated as CASSLRAGGQTDTQYF.

The chain carries TRBV28 and TRBJ1-2, with D perhaps matching TRBD1 (6 bases). Looked up from germline, CDR1 is MDHEN and CDR2 is SYDVKM. Trimming removed 7 bases at V and 6 bases at J, with 12 bases between. CDR3 length: 12 amino acids. The CDR3 DNA reads TGTGCCAGCACAGGGGTTCCACATGGCTACACCTTC. Its translation is CASTGVPHGYTF.

This chain links TRBV7-2 with TRBJ2-7; 7 bases are a match to TRBD1. Germline trimming cut 2 bases from V and 3 bases from J; bases unmatched to any gene: 10. The CDR3 consists of 16 residues. The V gene's germline CDR1 is SGHTA and CDR2 FQGNSA. The CDR3 here is CASSLPGTASIYEQYF. The CDR3 DNA reads as TGTGCCAGCAGCTTACCCGGGACAGCTAGTATCTACGAGCAGTACTTC. Looking up the rest from reference TRBV7-2 and TRBJ2-7 gives the full variable domain: GAGVSQSPSNKVTEKGKDVELRCDPISGHTALYWYRQSLGQGLEFLIYFQGNSAPDKSGLPSDRFSAERTGGSVSTLTIQRTQQEDSAVYLCASSLPGTASIYEQYFGPGTRLTVT.

The rearrangement joins TRBV27 to TRBJ2-1; perhaps TRBD2 as D (5 bases). This CDR3 has 13 residues. Germline CDR1 MNHEY, CDR2 SMNVEV (reference sequence). V was pared by 6 bases and J by 5 bases, with 11 bases between. The CDR3 coding sequence is TGTGCCAGCAGGGACTTCCAAAACAATGAGCAGTTCTTC. Its translation is CASRDFQNNEQFF.

The gene calls are TRBV6-5 and TRBJ1-2, with 9 bases matching TRBD1. J lost 3 bases, V lost 4 bases, and 6 bases had no gene match. The CDR3 is 15 residues long. Germline CDR1 reads MNHEY; CDR2 reads SVGAGI. The CDR3 reads CASSSSGTGYYGYTF. The CDR3 DNA is TGTGCCAGCAGTTCCTCCGGGACAGGGTACTATGGCTACACCTTC.

Concerning this clone: Mismatch with germline at one junction end may stem from a read error. This chain links TRBV7-7 with TRBJ2-3; a weak D match, TRBD1 (6 bases). CDR3 length: 13 residues. Germline loops: CDR1 SSHAT, CDR2 FNYEAQ (reference sequence). CDR3 region: CASSRAGVDTQYF. The CDR3 coding sequence is TGTGCTAGCAGCCGAGCAGGGGTAGATACGCAGTATTTT.

The gene calls are TRBV7-2 and TRBJ2-7, with 7 bases aligning to TRBD1. The CDR3 spans 13 residues. Germline V gene lookup returns CDR1 SGHTA and CDR2 FQGNSA. After removal of 1 base from V and 5 bases from J, the junction contained 2 bases not matched to a gene. The CDR3 region has the DNA TGTGCCAGCAGCTTAGAAAGGGGGCACGAGCAGTACTTC. This sequence encodes CASSLERGHEQYF.

The chain uses TRBV5-6 and TRBJ2-3, with D possibly matching TRBD1 (7 bases). The germline V gene has CDR1 SGHDT and CDR2 YYEEEE. V was shortened by 0 bases and J by 3 bases, with 11 bases between the two germline ends. The CDR3 extends over 15 amino acids. DNA for the CDR3: TGTGCCAGCAGCTTGGGGAGGGGGCGGACAGATACGCAGTATTTT. Protein: CASSLGRGRTDTQYF.

V and J are TRBV28 and TRBJ2-7; D is perhaps TRBD2 (6 bases). The V gene's germline CDR1 is MDHEN and CDR2 SYDVKM. V lost 5 bases and J lost 0, with 11 bases in between. CDR3 size: 14 residues. CDR3 in DNA: TGTGCCAGCAGTCCAGCGGGTTACTCCTACGAGCAGTACTTC. Translated: CASSPAGYSYEQYF.

The gene calls are TRBV5-1 and TRBJ1-3; D call uncertain. The germline V gene has CDR1 SGHRS and CDR2 YFSETQ. V shed 0 bases and J shed 0 bases, with 10 bases lying between them. This CDR3 spans 16 amino acids. CDR3 sequence reads: CASSLVPGSSGNTIYF. The CDR3 region has the DNA TGCGCCAGCAGCTTGGTTCCCGGGAGCTCTGGAAACACCATATATTTT.

This rearrangement joins TRBV5-4 to TRBJ2-2; 9 bases agree with TRBD2. Germline-derived CDR1 and CDR2 are SGHNT and YYREEE (reference sequence). With 2 bases clipped from V and 6 bases from J, the junction kept 5 bases outside the gene matches. The CDR3 has 15 amino acids. The CDR3 nucleotides are TGTGCCAGCAGCTTCCCTAGCGGGGAAGCCGGGGAGCTGTTTTTT. Protein: CASSFPSGEAGELFF.

The V and J genes are TRBV18 and TRBJ1-3; D remains ambiguous. With 3 bases removed from V and 0 bases from J, the gap between germline ends came to 12 bases. The CDR3 consists of 16 residues. Germline V gene lookup returns CDR1 KGHSH and CDR2 LQKENI. In DNA, the CDR3 is TGTGCCAGCTCACCCCAGACATATAGCTCTGGAAACACCATATATTTT. Translated: CASSPQTYSSGNTIYF.